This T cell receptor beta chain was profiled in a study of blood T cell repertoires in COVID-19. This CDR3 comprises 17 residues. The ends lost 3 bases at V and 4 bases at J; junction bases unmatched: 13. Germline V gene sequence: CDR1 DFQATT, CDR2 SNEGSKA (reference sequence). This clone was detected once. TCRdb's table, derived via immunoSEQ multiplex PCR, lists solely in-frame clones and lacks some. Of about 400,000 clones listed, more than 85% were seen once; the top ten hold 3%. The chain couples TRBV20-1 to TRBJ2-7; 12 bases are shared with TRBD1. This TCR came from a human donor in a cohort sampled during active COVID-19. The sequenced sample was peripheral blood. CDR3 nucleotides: TGCAGTGCTAGTTTTACACAGGGACAGGGGGCGATGTACGAGCAGTACTTC. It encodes CSASFTQGQGAMYEQYF.